These 14 T cell receptor beta chains share one sample of origin, sequenced in a study of shared clonotypes between healthy human individuals. Profiling relied on immunoSEQ multiplex PCR, and the TCRdb table lists in-frame clones only, not all of them. The sample has about 2,200,000 clones, just over 90% seen once. Naive CD8 cells lacked CD45RO, underwent positive selection for CCR7 and left out terminally differentiated effector memory CD45RA+ cells. Sequenced input: naive CD8+ T cells from PBMCs. These receptors all come from a man aged 18 to 35 in good health. Some clones in this sample may be carry-over from other donors' samples.

The chain joins TRBV19 to TRBJ1-2, with 8 positions matching TRBD1. CDR1 is LNHDA, CDR2 SQIVND, per germline (reference sequence). The CDR3 consists of 15 residues. V trimming: 2 bases; J trimming: 2 bases; junction bases outside the gene matches: 4. The CDR3 coding sequence is TGTGCCAGTAGTATAACACAGGGGGACAACTATGGCTACACCTTC. It codes for CASSITQGDNYGYTF. The full variable domain, with the rest looked up from reference TRBV19 and TRBJ1-2, is DGGITQSPKYLFRKEGQNVTLSCEQNLNHDAMYWYRQDPGQGLRLIYYSQIVNDFQKGDIAEGYSVSREKKESFPLTVTSAQKNPTAFYLCASSITQGDNYGYTFGSGTRLTVV.

The chain is built from TRBV5-8 and TRBJ2-7; 7 bases align to TRBD2. The CDR3 contains 15 residues. The germline CDR1 and CDR2 sequences are SGHTS and YDEGEE. Trimming at V came to 4 bases and at J to 4 bases, leaving 11 bases not matched to a gene. The CDR3 DNA sequence: TGTGCCAGCAGCCCGGCTGGCGGGAGAACATACGAGCAGTACTTC. Its protein product is CASSPAGGRTYEQYF.

For this clone: Distinct nucleotide sequences in the sample also encode this CDR3. The gene calls are TRBV4-1 and TRBJ2-5; possibly TRBD2 for D (5 bases). V lost 0 bases, J lost 2 bases, and 7 bases lay in between. The germline V gene encodes CDR1 MGHRA and CDR2 YSYEKL. The CDR3 consists of 14 residues. The CDR3 sequence: CASSQDSGQETQYF. The CDR3 DNA is TGCGCCAGCAGCCAAGACTCGGGGCAAGAGACCCAGTACTTC.

The rearrangement uses TRBV5-4 and TRBJ2-1; D is unresolved. CDR1 and CDR2 (germline): SGHNT, YYREEE (reference sequence). The CDR3 runs to 12 residues. The V end was cut by 0 bases, the J end by 8 bases, with 6 bases between. The CDR3 nucleotides are TGTGCCAGCAGCTTGGCGCAATATGAGCAGTTCTTC. It yields the protein CASSLAQYEQFF.

The chain recombines TRBV6-1 with TRBJ1-2, with unresolved D. There are 14 residues in the CDR3. Germline lookup yields CDR1 MNHNS and CDR2 SASEGT. Trimming cost V 0 bases and J 8 bases, with 13 bases left between them. Here the CDR3 reads CASSEADSREGYTF. Here the CDR3 DNA reads TGTGCCAGCAGTGAAGCGGACTCAAGGGAAGGCTACACCTTC.

This clone was picked up one time. Within the sample, other DNA sequences also encode this same CDR3. This sequence joins TRBV7-9 and TRBJ2-5; D call uncertain. CDR3 size: 11 residues. Germline-derived CDR1 and CDR2 are SEHNR and FQNEAQ (reference sequence). Trimming took off 6 bases at V and 1 base at J, with 3 bases between the two ends. The CDR3 sequence is CASSVQETQYF. Here the CDR3 DNA reads TGTGCCAGCAGTGTCCAAGAGACCCAGTACTTC.

The chain couples TRBV19 to TRBJ2-7, with 12 positions matching TRBD2. Losses at the gene ends were 6 bases for V and 3 bases for J; bases not matched to a gene: 6. The CDR3 has 15 amino acids. Germline-derived CDR1 and CDR2 are LNHDA and SQIVND (reference sequence). The CDR3 nucleotides are TGTGCCAGTAGCATAACTAGCGGGGGGATCTACGAGCAGTACTTC. It encodes CASSITSGGIYEQYF.

The chain combines TRBV4-1 with TRBJ2-3, with a weak D call TRBD1 (6 bases). There are 17 residues in the CDR3. The germline V and J ends were trimmed by 4 bases and 2 bases, with 19 bases remaining between them. Germline values: CDR1 MGHRA, CDR2 YSYEKL. Here the CDR3 reads CASSPTRGQGHTDTQYF. The CDR3 DNA sequence: TGCGCCAGCAGCCCCACCCGGGGTCAGGGACACACAGATACGCAGTATTTT.

This sequence joins TRBV2 and TRBJ2-1, with D possibly TRBD1 on 5 matching bases. The V end lost 6 bases, the J end lost 8 bases, and 14 bases lay between the germline ends. CDR3 length: 13 residues. In germline, CDR1 is SNHLY, CDR2 FYNNEI. CDR3 coding DNA: TGTGCCAGCAGGGAAAGAAGGGGCGATGAGCAGTTCTTC. Translating it yields CASRERRGDEQFF.

About this clone itself: At one end the junction does not follow the germline gene, possibly because of a read error. The chain couples TRBV5-1 to TRBJ2-7; D is possibly TRBD2 (6 bases). The CDR3 extends over 11 amino acids. From germline, CDR1 is SGHRS and CDR2 YFSETQ. The CDR3 spells CASSLGRETFF. For the CDR3, the DNA is TGCGCCAGCAGCTTGGGGCGGGAAACCTTCTTT.

The rearrangement joins TRBV6-1 to TRBJ2-7; D is uncertain. From germline, CDR1 is MNHNS and CDR2 SASEGT. The CDR3 contains 13 residues. Trimming removed 1 base at V and 4 bases at J, with 8 bases between. As DNA, the CDR3 is TGTGCCAGCAGTGAAGTACTTAAATACGAGCAGTACTTC. Its translation is CASSEVLKYEQYF.

The V call is TRBV10-3, the J call TRBJ2-7, with 8 nucleotides matching TRBD1. This CDR3 is built from 15 residues. With V trimmed by 0 bases and J by 0 bases, 1 base remained unmatched. Per germline, CDR1 ENHRY and CDR2 SYGVKD. DNA for the CDR3: TGTGCCATCAGTGAGTCGGACAGGGACTCCTACGAGCAGTACTTC. Its translation is CAISESDRDSYEQYF.

The rearrangement joins TRBV28 to TRBJ2-3, with D perhaps TRBD2 (5 bases). Germline loops: CDR1 MDHEN, CDR2 SYDVKM. This CDR3 is 15 amino acids long. V shed 9 bases and J shed 1 base, with 17 bases lying between them. In DNA, the CDR3 is TGTGCCAGTTCGCTGGGAGTTCCTGGCACAGATACGCAGTATTTT. Protein product: CASSLGVPGTDTQYF. Looking up the rest from reference TRBV28 and TRBJ2-3 gives the full variable domain: DVKVTQSSRYLVKRTGEKVFLECVQDMDHENMFWYRQDPGLGLRLIYFSYDVKMKEKGDIPEGYSVSREKKERFSLILESASTNQTSMYLCASSLGVPGTDTQYFGPGTRLTVL.

The V gene is TRBV15, the J gene TRBJ2-3; D may be TRBD2 (5 bases). Germline lookup yields CDR1 LNHNV and CDR2 YYDKDF (reference sequence). V was pared by 6 bases and J by 10 bases, with 20 bases between. The CDR3 loop spans 14 amino acids. CDR3 DNA: TGTGCCACCAGGAAAGAGCGGACCACCGAAGCGCAGTATTTT. It is translated as CATRKERTTEAQYF.